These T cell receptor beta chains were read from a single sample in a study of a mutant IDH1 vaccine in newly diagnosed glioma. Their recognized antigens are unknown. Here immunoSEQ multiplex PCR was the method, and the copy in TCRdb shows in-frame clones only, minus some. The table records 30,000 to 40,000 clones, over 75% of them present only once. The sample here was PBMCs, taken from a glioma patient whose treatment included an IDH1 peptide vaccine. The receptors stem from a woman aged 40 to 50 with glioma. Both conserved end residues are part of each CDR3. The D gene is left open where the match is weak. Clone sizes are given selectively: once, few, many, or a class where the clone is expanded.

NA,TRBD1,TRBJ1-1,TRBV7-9,CASSLRGTGTRDTEAFF,TGTGCCAGCAGCTTAAGGGGGACAGGTACCCGGGACACTGAAGCTTTCTTT
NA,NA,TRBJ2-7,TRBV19,CASSIDSDFYEQYF,TGTGCCAGTAGTATAGACAGTGACTTCTACGAGCAGTACTTC
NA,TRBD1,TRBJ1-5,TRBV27,CASSRTTGGGNQPQHF,TGTGCCAGCAGTCGAACGACAGGGGGAGGCAATCAGCCCCAGCATTTT
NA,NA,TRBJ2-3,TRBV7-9,CASSLTGGADTQYF,TGTGCCAGCAGCTTAACGGGTGGGGCAGATACGCAGTATTTT
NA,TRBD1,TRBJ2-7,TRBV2,CASSIDRVYEQYF,TGTGCCAGCAGTATCGACAGGGTTTACGAGCAGTACTTC
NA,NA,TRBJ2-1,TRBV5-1,CASSLGPSNEQFF,TGCGCCAGCAGCTTGGGCCCTTCCAATGAGCAGTTCTTC
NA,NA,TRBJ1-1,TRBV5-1,CASSLVGTSEAFF,TGCGCCAGCAGCTTGGTGGGGACCTCTGAAGCTTTCTTT
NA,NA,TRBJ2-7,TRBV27,CASSLPGVWYEQYF,TGTGCCAGCAGTTTACCGGGAGTCTGGTACGAGCAGTACTTC
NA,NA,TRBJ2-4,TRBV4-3,CASSQDRWGKNIQYF,TGCGCCAGCAGCCAAGATCGTTGGGGCAAAAACATTCAGTACTTC
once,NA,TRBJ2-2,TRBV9,CASSARSDLNTGELFF,TGTGCCAGCAGCGCCCGCTCGGACCTGAACACCGGGGAGCTGTTTTTT
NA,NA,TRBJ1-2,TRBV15,CATSRGQASYGYTF,TGTGCCACCAGCAGAGGGCAGGCCAGCTATGGCTACACCTTC
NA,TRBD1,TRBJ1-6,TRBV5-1,CASSLDGQGGSPLHF,TGCGCCAGCAGCCTGGACGGACAGGGGGGTTCACCCCTCCACTTT
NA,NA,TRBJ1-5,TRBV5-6,CASSLAGVGNQPQHF,TGTGCCAGCAGCTTGGCTGGGGTTGGAAATCAGCCCCAGCATTTT
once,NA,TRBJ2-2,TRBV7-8,CASSRTGMNTGELFF,TGTGCCAGCAGCCGAACAGGGATGAACACCGGGGAGCTGTTTTTT
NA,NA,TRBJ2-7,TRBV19,CASSIGTAGYEQYF,TGTGCCAGTAGTATCGGGACCGCGGGGTACGAGCAGTACTTC
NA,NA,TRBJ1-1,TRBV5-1,CASSLGMNTEAFF,TGCGCCAGCAGCTTGGGTATGAACACTGAAGCTTTCTTT
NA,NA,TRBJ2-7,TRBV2,CASSVQGAATYEQYF,TGTGCCAGCAGTGTCCAAGGGGCGGCCACCTACGAGCAGTACTTC
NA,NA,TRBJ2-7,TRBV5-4,CASSLDRDVTYEQYF,TGTGCCAGCAGCTTGGATCGCGACGTAACCTACGAGCAGTACTTC
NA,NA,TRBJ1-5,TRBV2,CASSERQGSRQYSNQPQHF,TGTGCCAGCAGTGAACGGCAGGGGTCAAGGCAGTATAGCAATCAGCCCCAGCATTTT
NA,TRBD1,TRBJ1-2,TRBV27,CASSPRTGLGGYTF,TGTGCCAGCAGTCCTCGGACAGGGTTGGGTGGCTACACCTTC
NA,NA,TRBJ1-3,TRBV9,CASSVSMRLSGNTIYF,TGTGCCAGCAGCGTATCTATGCGACTCTCTGGAAACACCATATATTTT
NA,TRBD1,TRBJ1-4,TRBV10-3,CASRTGGNEKLFF,TGTGCCTCAAGGACAGGGGGGAATGAAAAACTGTTTTTT
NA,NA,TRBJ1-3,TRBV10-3,CAIRVPSDRAGNTIYF,TGTGCCATCAGGGTCCCCTCGGACAGAGCTGGAAACACCATATATTTT
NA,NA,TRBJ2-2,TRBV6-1,CASRNTGANTGELFF,TGTGCCAGCAGGAACACCGGGGCCAACACCGGGGAGCTGTTTTTT
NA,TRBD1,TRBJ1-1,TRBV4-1,CASSQETGSWGTEAFF,TGCGCCAGCAGCCAGGAGACAGGGTCGTGGGGCACTGAAGCTTTCTTT
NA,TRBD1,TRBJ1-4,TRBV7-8,CASSSRTGRNEKLFF,TGTGCCAGCAGCTCACGGACAGGGAGGAATGAAAAACTGTTTTTT
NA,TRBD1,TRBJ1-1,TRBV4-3,CASSQSQGRFTSFF,TGCGCCAGCAGCCAATCACAGGGGAGATTCACATCTTTCTTT
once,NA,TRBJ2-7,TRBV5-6,CASSFGGGVGSYEQYF,TGTGCCAGCAGCTTCGGAGGTGGGGTGGGATCCTACGAGCAGTACTTC
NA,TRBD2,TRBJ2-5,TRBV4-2,CASSQEGTSGSETQYF,TGTGCCAGCAGCCAAGAAGGGACTAGCGGGAGTGAGACCCAGTACTTC
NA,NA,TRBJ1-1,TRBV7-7,CASSLQENTEAFF,TGTGCTAGCAGCTTACAGGAGAACACTGAAGCTTTCTTT
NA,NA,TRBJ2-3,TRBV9,CASSPRPSGTDTQYF,TGTGCCAGCAGTCCTCGTCCCTCCGGCACAGATACGCAGTATTTT
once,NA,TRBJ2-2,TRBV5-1,CASSLVGGRTLTGELFF,TGCGCCAGCAGCTTGGTTGGGGGGAGGACTCTCACCGGGGAGCTGTTTTTT
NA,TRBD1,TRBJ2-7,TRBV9,CASSQRTGPTYEQYF,TGTGCCAGCAGCCAGAGGACAGGGCCTACCTACGAGCAGTACTTC
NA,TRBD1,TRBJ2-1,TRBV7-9,CASSQTGGASYNEQFF,TGTGCCAGCAGCCAGACAGGGGGCGCCTCCTACAATGAGCAGTTCTTC
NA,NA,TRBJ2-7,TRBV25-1,CASSSDQLQYF,TGTGCCAGCAGCTCAGATCAGCTGCAGTACTTC
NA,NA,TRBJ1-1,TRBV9,CASSDHGGGTEAFF,TGTGCCAGCAGCGACCACGGGGGGGGGACTGAAGCTTTCTTT
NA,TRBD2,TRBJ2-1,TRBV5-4,CASSTGLAGGRGNEQFF,TGTGCCAGCAGCACAGGACTAGCGGGGGGGCGGGGGAATGAGCAGTTCTTC
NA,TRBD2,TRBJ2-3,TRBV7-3,CASSLWLAGGADTQYF,TGTGCCAGCAGCTTATGGCTAGCGGGAGGTGCGGATACGCAGTATTTT
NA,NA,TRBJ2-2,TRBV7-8,CASSLVRGELFF,TGTGCCAGCAGCTTAGTTCGGGGGGAGCTGTTTTTT
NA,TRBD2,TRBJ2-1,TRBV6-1,CASSVLAGGSSYNEQFF,TGTGCCAGCAGTGTTCTAGCGGGGGGTAGCTCCTACAATGAGCAGTTCTTC
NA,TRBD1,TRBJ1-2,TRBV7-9,CASSQDREGYYGYTF,TGTGCCAGCAGCCAAGACAGGGAGGGGTACTATGGCTACACCTTC
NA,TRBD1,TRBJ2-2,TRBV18,CASSPLRGQDGELFF,TGTGCCAGCTCACCACTCAGGGGGCAGGACGGGGAGCTGTTTTTT